Below, 20 T cell receptor beta chains from the same sample are listed, as sequenced in a study of blood T cell repertoires in COVID-19. The assay was immunoSEQ multiplex PCR, and TCRdb's table has in-frame clones only and misses some. The sample carries 100,000 to 150,000 clones, more than 85% recorded once. The sequenced material came from peripheral blood. The origin of the receptors is a man aged 60-69 years with COVID-19, enrolled during active disease.

V usage is TRBV2 and J usage is TRBJ1-2, with a tentative D call TRBD1 (5 bases). V was pared by 1 base and J by 2 bases, with 5 bases between. The CDR3 spans 13 residues. CDR1 SNHLY and CDR2 FYNNEI come from the germline V gene. CDR3 nucleotides: TGTGCCAGCAGTGAAGAGGGGAACTATGGCTACACCTTC. This translates into CASSEEGNYGYTF.

The V call is TRBV15, the J call TRBJ2-5, with 9 bases fitting TRBD1. Germline-derived CDR1 and CDR2 are LNHNV and YYDKDF (reference sequence). V lost 3 bases and J lost 3; bases outside the gene matches: 5. The CDR3 length is 15 residues. CDR3 protein: CATSSGQGSEETQYF. CDR3 sequence (DNA): TGTGCCACCAGCAGTGGACAGGGGTCGGAAGAGACCCAGTACTTC. The full variable domain, its missing parts supplied by reference TRBV15 and TRBJ2-5, is DAMVIQNPRYQVTQFGKPVTLSCSQTLNHNVMYWYQQKSSQAPKLLFHYYDKDFNNEADTPDNFQSRRPNTSFCFLDIRSPGLGDTAMYLCATSSGQGSEETQYFGPGTRLLVL.

Only a few counts were recorded for this clone. The V and J genes are TRBV10-1 and TRBJ1-1; 7 bases fit TRBD1. J lost 5 bases, V lost 6 bases, and 3 bases had no gene match. The CDR3 runs 12 residues. Germline loops: CDR1 WNHNN, CDR2 SYGVQD (reference sequence). CDR3 loop: CASSATGTEAFF. CDR3 nucleotides: TGCGCCAGCAGCGCGACAGGGACTGAAGCTTTCTTT.

The chain combines TRBV28 with TRBJ2-7, with a tentative D call TRBD1 (5 bases). V lost 10 bases to trimming and J lost 2 bases, with 15 bases between them. Germline CDR1 reads MDHEN; CDR2 reads SYDVKM. The CDR3 totals 13 residues. The CDR3 here is CAIRGPGPYEQYF. For the CDR3, the DNA is TGTGCCATAAGGGGCCCAGGCCCCTACGAGCAGTACTTC.

V gene TRBV19 combines with J gene TRBJ1-3, with D possibly matching TRBD1 (6 bases). The CDR3 loop spans 13 amino acids. V lost 9 bases and J lost 1, with 10 bases in between. Germline V lookup: CDR1 LNHDA, CDR2 SQIVND (reference sequence). CDR3 amino acids: CASRDTSGNTIYF. The CDR3 region has the DNA TGTGCCAGCCGGGACACTTCTGGAAACACCATATATTTT.

This sequence joins TRBV6-4 and TRBJ2-3, with D perhaps TRBD1 (6 bases). Trimming removed 3 bases from V and 3 bases from J, with 10 bases in between. There are 14 residues in the CDR3. Per the germline V gene, CDR1 is MRHNA and CDR2 is SNTAGT. The CDR3 spells CASSEGQSTDTQYF. The CDR3 DNA reads as TGTGCCAGCAGTGAAGGACAGTCGACAGATACGCAGTATTTT.

The rearrangement uses TRBV2 and TRBJ1-2; D is perhaps TRBD1 (6 bases). The CDR3 has 15 residues. V was trimmed by 6 bases and J by 2 bases, leaving 16 bases between them. The V gene's germline CDR1 is SNHLY and CDR2 FYNNEI. The CDR3 bases are TGTGCCAGCAGCTTCCAGACAGGTTCAAACTATGGCTACACCTTC. Protein product: CASSFQTGSNYGYTF. Filled out from reference TRBV2 and TRBJ1-2, the complete variable domain reads EPEVTQTPSHQVTQMGQEVILRCVPISNHLYFYWYRQILGQKVEFLVSFYNNEISEKSEIFDDQFSVERPDGSNFTLKIRSTKLEDSAMYFCASSFQTGSNYGYTFGSGTRLTVV.

CDR3 nucleotide sequence: TGCGCCAGCAGTGAGGGTGGGCGAGAGACCCAGTACTTC. It translates to CASSEGGRETQYF. The chain links TRBV10-1 to TRBJ2-5; no reliable D call. V was cut by 2 bases and J by 4 bases, with 8 bases left in between. Germline CDR1 WNHNN, CDR2 SYGVQD (reference sequence). The CDR3 runs to 13 residues.

The chain employs TRBV27 and TRBJ1-2, with D unclear. Per germline, CDR1 MNHEY and CDR2 SMNVEV (reference sequence). V dropped 0 bases and J dropped 4 bases, with 9 bases sitting between them. The CDR3 has 14 residues. The CDR3 sequence is CASSLSYGSYGYTF. CDR3 coding DNA: TGTGCCAGCAGTTTATCTTACGGGAGCTATGGCTACACCTTC.

Only one count was recorded for this clone. The V call is TRBV15, the J call TRBJ1-6; D is perhaps TRBD1 (6 bases). Germline V lookup: CDR1 LNHNV, CDR2 YYDKDF (reference sequence). The V end was cut by 1 base, the J end by 5 bases, with 9 bases between. The CDR3 loop spans 15 amino acids. CDR3 nucleotides: TGTGCCACCAGCAGAGGCAGGACAGATAATTCACCCCTCCACTTT. Amino acid sequence: CATSRGRTDNSPLHF.

The chain joins TRBV11-2 to TRBJ1-3; D remains unclear. V lost 3 bases and J lost 5, with 11 bases in between. The germline gives CDR1 SGHAT, CDR2 FQNNGV. CDR3 length: 14 amino acids. The CDR3 DNA reads TGTGCCAGCAGCTTTGGGCAGACTAGAAACACCATATATTTT. Residues: CASSFGQTRNTIYF. Supplemented by reference TRBV11-2 and TRBJ1-3, the full variable domain reads EAGVAQSPRYKIIEKRQSVAFWCNPISGHATLYWYQQILGQGPKLLIQFQNNGVVDDSQLPKDRFSAERLKGVDSTLKIQPAKLEDSAVYLCASSFGQTRNTIYFGEGSWLTVV.

The chain is built from TRBV20-1 and TRBJ1-1; D is uncertain. CDR3 size: 11 residues. V was pared by 5 bases and J by 5 bases, with 9 bases between. Germline-derived CDR1 and CDR2 are DFQATT and SNEGSKA (reference sequence). The CDR3 coding sequence is TGCAGTGCTGAGGGTGTTACTGAAGCTTTCTTT. Protein product: CSAEGVTEAFF.

On this clone itself: This likely comes from a read error, as the CDR3 has no conserved phenylalanine or tryptophan at its end. The limits of the CDR3 on the DNA are not certain, so only TCRdb's listed CDR3 is given. This chain links TRBV28 with TRBJ2-7; the table gives TRBD1 as D, unverified against the DNA. Germline-derived CDR1 and CDR2 are MDHEN and SYDVKM. The length of the CDR3 is 8 amino acids, counting both ends. The CDR3 sequence: CASTPGAH.

The gene calls are TRBV5-6 and TRBJ2-1; 8 bases are shared with TRBD2. V trimming: 1 base; J trimming: 6 bases; junction bases outside the gene matches: 6. CDR1 and CDR2 (germline): SGHDT, YYEEEE. This CDR3 contains 15 residues. The CDR3 spells CASSLLGLDGNEQFF. CDR3 nucleotide sequence: TGTGCCAGCAGCTTGTTGGGACTAGATGGCAATGAGCAGTTCTTC.

The chain combines TRBV9 with TRBJ1-3; D call uncertain. Germline assignment: CDR1 SGDLS and CDR2 YYNGEE. The CDR3 length is 13 residues. The V gene lost 3 bases and the J gene lost 3 bases, with 7 bases spanning the gap. The CDR3 spells CASSGPGGNTIYF. CDR3 DNA sequence: TGTGCCAGCAGCGGTCCGGGTGGAAACACCATATATTTT.

V gene TRBV19 combines with J gene TRBJ1-6, with TRBD1 matching over 8 bases. V lost 5 bases to trimming and J lost 8 bases; unmatched junction nucleotides: 8. Germline loops: CDR1 LNHDA, CDR2 SQIVND (reference sequence). The CDR3 sequence is 15 residues long. The CDR3 region has the DNA TGTGCCAGTAGTCCTTGGACAGGGAGCGATTCACCCCTCCACTTT. Its translation: CASSPWTGSDSPLHF.

The V gene is TRBV7-7, the J gene TRBJ2-2, with TRBD2 as a possible D gene (6 bases). Trimming removed 5 bases at V and 6 bases at J, with 13 bases between. Germline CDR1 and CDR2: SSHAT and FNYEAQ (reference sequence). The CDR3 is 14 residues long. CDR3 bases: TGTGCCAGCAGCCCGGGGAGGTCGGCCGGGGAGCTGTTTTTT. Residues: CASSPGRSAGELFF.

The rearrangement uses TRBV5-1 and TRBJ1-1; 7 nucleotides match TRBD1. The CDR3 length is 13 residues. CDR1 and CDR2 from the germline V gene are SGHRS and YFSETQ. The V gene end was trimmed by 4 bases and the J gene end by 6 bases; junction bases not matched to a gene: 6. CDR3 in DNA: TGCGCCAGCAGCCCGACAGGGTTGGCTGAAGCTTTCTTT. Amino acid sequence: CASSPTGLAEAFF.

The rearrangement uses TRBV7-8 and TRBJ2-7; 7 bases fit TRBD2. The length of the CDR3 is 18 residues. CDR1 and CDR2 (germline): SGHVS, FQNEAQ. With 5 bases clipped from V and 3 bases from J, the junction kept 19 bases outside the gene matches. CDR3 residues: CASSKSRAPSGGYYEQYF. The CDR3 DNA is TGTGCCAGCAGCAAAAGTAGGGCCCCTAGCGGAGGCTACTACGAGCAGTACTTC.

This clone showed up just a few times. The chain has TRBV19 and TRBJ1-6, with TRBD1 as a possible D gene (6 bases). The CDR3 totals 15 residues. V lost 6 bases, J lost 6 bases, and 15 bases lay in between. Germline CDR1 is LNHDA and CDR2 is SQIVND (reference sequence). The CDR3 is CASRPGAGVNSPLHF. In nucleotides, the CDR3 is TGTGCCAGTAGACCCGGGGCAGGGGTTAATTCACCCCTCCACTTT.